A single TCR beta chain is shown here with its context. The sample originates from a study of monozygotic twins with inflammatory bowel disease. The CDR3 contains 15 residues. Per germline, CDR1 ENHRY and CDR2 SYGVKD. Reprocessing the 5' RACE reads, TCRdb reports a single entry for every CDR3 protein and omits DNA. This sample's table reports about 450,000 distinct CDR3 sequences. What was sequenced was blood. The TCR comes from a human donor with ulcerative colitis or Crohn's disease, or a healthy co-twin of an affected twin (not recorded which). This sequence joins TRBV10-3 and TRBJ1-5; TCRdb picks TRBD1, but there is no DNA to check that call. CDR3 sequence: CAISESAGINQPQHF.